Listed below are T cell receptor beta chains from one sample, sequenced in a study of Tregs in tolerant kidney transplant recipients. Assay used: immunoSEQ multiplex PCR; TCRdb lists only in-frame clones, some missing. The sample lists some 110,000 clones, 85% to 95% occurring once. Sequencing was done on a sample of CD4+ T cells from blood. Every receptor here comes from a human donor in good health. The CDR3 runs from the conserved cysteine through the conserved F or W. Each record gives: J gene, CDR3 length, clone size, V gene, D gene, CDR3 DNA, CDR3 protein. D genes are given only for firm matches. Size tells how often a clone was seen (once, few, many) or the class of an expanded clone, and some rows leave it out.

TRBJ2-5,16,once,TRBV5-1,TRBD1,TGCGCCAGCAGCTTGGCCGGACAGGGGGTCAGAGAGACCCAGTACTTC,CASSLAGQGVRETQYF
TRBJ1-3,15,-,TRBV19,TRBD1,TGTGCCAGTAGGAAACAGGGGCTAACTGGAAACACCATATATTTT,CASRKQGLTGNTIYF
TRBJ1-6,15,-,TRBV30,-,TGTGCCTGGAGTGGCTTAACTTTCTATAATTCACCCCTCCACTTT,CAWSGLTFYNSPLHF
TRBJ2-7,13,-,TRBV19,TRBD1,TGTGCCAGTAGCCGGGACAGGGGCGACGAGCAGTACTTC,CASSRDRGDEQYF
TRBJ2-7,12,-,TRBV10-3,-,TGTGCCAGCAGGGCTGGGAGCTACGAGCAGTACTTC,CASRAGSYEQYF
TRBJ1-1,15,once,TRBV5-1,-,TGCGCCAGCAGCCCGAACAGGGTATTGAGGACTGAAGCTTTCTTT,CASSPNRVLRTEAFF
TRBJ2-7,14,-,TRBV5-1,-,TGCGCCAGCCGACCAGAGGGAGCTTCCTACGAGCAGTACTTC,CASRPEGASYEQYF
TRBJ2-1,13,-,TRBV6-5,-,TGTGCCACGAGGGGGACCGTTATCAATGAGCAGTTCTTC,CATRGTVINEQFF
TRBJ1-6,18,once,TRBV19,TRBD1,TGTGCCAGCTCCGGGACAGGGGGCGGGAGCTCCTATAATTCACCCCTCCACTTT,CASSGTGGGSSYNSPLHF
TRBJ2-5,15,-,TRBV18,-,TGTGCCAGCTCAATCTCGATGGGGGGTCAAGAGACCCAGTACTTC,CASSISMGGQETQYF
TRBJ2-7,13,-,TRBV6-1,TRBD2,TGTGCCAGCAGTGAGCGGGAGGAGAGTGAGCAGTACTTC,CASSEREESEQYF
TRBJ2-7,16,once,TRBV5-6,TRBD2,TGTGCCAGCAGCCGTAAACCCCTAGGGAGGGGCTACGAGCAGTACTTC,CASSRKPLGRGYEQYF
TRBJ1-1,14,-,TRBV7-9,-,TGTGCCAGCAGCTTAGGGGCAGGGTCCACTGAAGCTTTCTTT,CASSLGAGSTEAFF
TRBJ2-2,14,-,TRBV7-8,-,TGTGCCAGCAGCTTAGATCTCAGCGCCGGGGAGCTGTTTTTT,CASSLDLSAGELFF
TRBJ1-3,16,-,TRBV14,-,TGTGCCAGCAGCCCAATCGGAGGGGCTTCTGGAAACACCATATATTTT,CASSPIGGASGNTIYF
TRBJ2-7,11,-,TRBV11-2,-,TGTGCCAGCAGGGACAGCTACGAGCAGTACTTC,CASRDSYEQYF
TRBJ2-2,15,-,TRBV5-4,-,TGTGCCAGCAGCTCGGAGGTCGCGAACACCGGGGAGCTGTTTTTT,CASSSEVANTGELFF